These 14 T cell receptor beta chains were all obtained from the same sample, sequenced in a study of glioma-infiltrating T cells. TCR alpha and beta CDR3 regions were amplified from RNA using iRepertoire nested multiplex PCR. MiXCR was run by TCRdb on the multiplex PCR reads, yielding one entry per CDR3 protein. This repertoire shows around 350,000 distinct CDR3 sequences, approximately 42% found once; its top ten account for about 12%. Source material: glioma tissue, nonneoplastic brain tissue, or PBMCs (not recorded which). The receptor source for this set is a human donor with low-grade glioma or glioblastoma, undergoing nonglioma brain surgery, or in good health (not recorded which).

Ten or more counts support this clonotype. The CDR3 reads CASSESGAFGNQPQHF. CDR3 nucleotide sequence: TGTGCCAGCAGTGAATCGGGGGCATTTGGGAATCAGCCCCAGCATTTT. This chain links TRBV6-1 with TRBJ1-5; a weak D match, TRBD1 (6 bases). This CDR3 contains 16 residues. Germline-derived CDR1 and CDR2 are MNHNS and SASEGT. Trimming cost V 2 bases and J 4 bases, with 15 bases left between them.

At least ten counts were recorded for this clonotype. The V and J genes are TRBV15 and TRBJ1-5; D is possibly TRBD1 (6 bases). The CDR3 is 16 amino acids. Germline-derived CDR1 and CDR2 are LNHNV and YYDKDF (reference sequence). The V and J ends lost 1 base and 1 base respectively, with 11 bases between them. CDR3 loop: CATSRVRTDSNQPQHF. The CDR3 region has the DNA TGTGCCACCAGCAGAGTGCGGACAGACAGCAATCAGCCCCAGCATTTT. Together with reference TRBV15 and TRBJ1-5, the CDR3 gives the full variable domain: DAMVIQNPRYQVTQFGKPVTLSCSQTLNHNVMYWYQQKSSQAPKLLFHYYDKDFNNEADTPDNFQSRRPNTSFCFLDIRSPGLGDTAMYLCATSRVRTDSNQPQHFGDGTRLSIL.

This clonotype has ten or more counts. The chain joins TRBV28 to TRBJ2-7, with D unresolved. Germline V gene data show CDR1 as MDHEN and CDR2 as SYDVKM. The length of the CDR3 is 11 residues. V was trimmed by 7 bases and J by 7 bases, leaving 11 bases between them. The CDR3 region is CASTTAREQYF. CDR3 in DNA: TGTGCCAGCACGACTGCTCGGGAGCAGTACTTC. The variable domain in full, completed from reference TRBV28 and TRBJ2-7, reads DVKVTQSSRYLVKRTGEKVFLECVQDMDHENMFWYRQDPGLGLRLIYFSYDVKMKEKGDIPEGYSVSREKKERFSLILESASTNQTSMYLCASTTAREQYFGPGTRLTVT.

The V and J genes are TRBV11-1 and TRBJ2-3, with TRBD2 matching over 8 bases. The CDR3 is 16 residues long. Germline-derived CDR1 and CDR2 are SGHAT and FQDESV (reference sequence). The ends lost 5 bases at V and 6 bases at J; junction bases unmatched: 13. The CDR3 DNA reads TGTGCCAGCAGCCCGAAGGAGAGCGGGAGACATGATACGCAGTATTTT. Its translation: CASSPKESGRHDTQYF.

The J gene is TRBJ2-2, the V gene TRBV11-1; TRBD1 or TRBD2 may be the D gene (5 bases each). The CDR3 consists of 14 residues. Germline lookup yields CDR1 SGHAT and CDR2 FQDESV (reference sequence). V was shortened by 6 bases and J by 6 bases, with 14 bases between the two germline ends. In DNA, the CDR3 is TGTGCCAGCAGGCGAAGGGACGTACCCGGGGAGCTGTTTTTT. Its protein is CASRRRDVPGELFF.

This clonotype was seen a few times. This chain uses TRBV4-2 with TRBJ1-1, with TRBD1 matching 7 bases. CDR1 LGHNA and CDR2 YNFKEQ come from the germline V gene. CDR3 size: 12 residues. V lost 4 bases to trimming and J lost 8 bases; unmatched junction nucleotides: 4. This chain's CDR3 is CASSPADREAFF. As DNA, the CDR3 is TGTGCCAGCAGCCCAGCGGACAGGGAAGCTTTCTTT.

In DNA form, the CDR3 reads TGTGCCAGCAGTTACTCCAAACCGGGACAGAGGTTCGAGCAGTACTTC. Translation gives CASSYSKPGQRFEQYF. V gene TRBV6-5 combines with J gene TRBJ2-7; 7 nucleotides agree with TRBD1. Trimming took 0 bases from V and 6 from J; bases not matched to a gene: 11. This CDR3 is built from 16 residues. Germline V CDR1 and CDR2: MNHEY, SVGAGI.

The sample holds a few counts of this clonotype. The genes are TRBV5-1 and TRBJ2-6, with D possibly TRBD1 on 6 matching bases. V was cut by 5 bases and J by 2 bases, with 14 bases left in between. Germline CDR1 SGHRS, CDR2 YFSETQ. CDR3 length: 16 amino acids. Here the CDR3 DNA reads TGCGCCAGCAGTCGCCCCAGGGGCCCTGGGGCCAACGTCCTGACTTTC. Its protein is CASSRPRGPGANVLTF.

The V and J genes are TRBV4-1 and TRBJ2-1; TRBD1 or TRBD2 may be the D gene (5 bases each). The CDR3 runs to 17 residues. Per the germline V gene, CDR1 is MGHRA and CDR2 is YSYEKL. V lost 4 bases and J lost 0, with 16 bases in between. The CDR3 DNA is TGCGCCAGCAGCCTCGAGGGGCGGATGAGCTCCTACAATGAGCAGTTCTTC. It translates to CASSLEGRMSSYNEQFF.

This clonotype was recorded a few times. This rearrangement joins TRBV20-1 to TRBJ2-5; TRBD2 matches at 8 bases. V lost 3 bases and J lost 7; bases outside the gene matches: 16. This CDR3 comprises 16 residues. The germline V gene encodes CDR1 DFQATT and CDR2 SNEGSKA (reference sequence). CDR3 sequence reads: CSASNPGGPSGWTQYF. The CDR3 region has the DNA TGCAGTGCTAGTAACCCGGGAGGGCCTAGTGGATGGACCCAGTACTTC.

Regarding this clonotype: Just one base apart from a much larger clone, this may be a read error. The chain links TRBV6-5 to TRBJ2-5; 10 nucleotides agree with TRBD2. This CDR3 spans 15 amino acids. CDR1 is MNHEY, CDR2 SVGAGI, per germline. CDR3 sequence: CTSSLGLAEQETQYF. The CDR3 nucleotides are TGTACCAGCAGTTTAGGACTAGCGGAACAAGAGACCCAGTACTTC.

This clonotype was observed once. This chain uses TRBV27 with TRBJ2-7, with D tentatively TRBD2 (5 bases). This CDR3 has 14 amino acids. In germline, CDR1 is MNHEY, CDR2 SMNVEV (reference sequence). The V end was cut by 5 bases, the J end by 4 bases, with 15 bases between. The CDR3 loop reads CASSNNGILYEQYF. DNA for the CDR3: TGTGCCAGCAGTAATAACGGGATATTATACGAGCAGTACTTC.

Notes on this clonotype: A junction end diverges from the germline sequence, so it may reflect a read error. This chain links TRBV20-1 with TRBJ2-5; D possibly corresponds to TRBD2 (6 bases). CDR3 size: 14 residues. Per germline, CDR1 DFQATT and CDR2 SNEGSKA (reference sequence). CDR3 sequence (DNA): TGCAGTGTTAGAGATCTCGGGAGATTGGAGACCCAGTACTTC. It yields the protein CSVRDLGRLETQYF.

As to this clonotype: This clone may be a read error of a much larger clone one base away. The CDR3 DNA sequence: TGTGCCAGCAGTCTAGAACCGTTCACCGGGACTAGCGCCGGGGAGCTGTTTTTT. Protein: CASSLEPFTGTSAGELFF. The chain uses TRBV28 and TRBJ2-2, with 10 bases identical to TRBD2. The junction had 15 bases not matched to a gene; V was cut back by 5 bases and J by 6 bases. This CDR3 has 18 amino acids. Germline values: CDR1 MDHEN, CDR2 SYDVKM.